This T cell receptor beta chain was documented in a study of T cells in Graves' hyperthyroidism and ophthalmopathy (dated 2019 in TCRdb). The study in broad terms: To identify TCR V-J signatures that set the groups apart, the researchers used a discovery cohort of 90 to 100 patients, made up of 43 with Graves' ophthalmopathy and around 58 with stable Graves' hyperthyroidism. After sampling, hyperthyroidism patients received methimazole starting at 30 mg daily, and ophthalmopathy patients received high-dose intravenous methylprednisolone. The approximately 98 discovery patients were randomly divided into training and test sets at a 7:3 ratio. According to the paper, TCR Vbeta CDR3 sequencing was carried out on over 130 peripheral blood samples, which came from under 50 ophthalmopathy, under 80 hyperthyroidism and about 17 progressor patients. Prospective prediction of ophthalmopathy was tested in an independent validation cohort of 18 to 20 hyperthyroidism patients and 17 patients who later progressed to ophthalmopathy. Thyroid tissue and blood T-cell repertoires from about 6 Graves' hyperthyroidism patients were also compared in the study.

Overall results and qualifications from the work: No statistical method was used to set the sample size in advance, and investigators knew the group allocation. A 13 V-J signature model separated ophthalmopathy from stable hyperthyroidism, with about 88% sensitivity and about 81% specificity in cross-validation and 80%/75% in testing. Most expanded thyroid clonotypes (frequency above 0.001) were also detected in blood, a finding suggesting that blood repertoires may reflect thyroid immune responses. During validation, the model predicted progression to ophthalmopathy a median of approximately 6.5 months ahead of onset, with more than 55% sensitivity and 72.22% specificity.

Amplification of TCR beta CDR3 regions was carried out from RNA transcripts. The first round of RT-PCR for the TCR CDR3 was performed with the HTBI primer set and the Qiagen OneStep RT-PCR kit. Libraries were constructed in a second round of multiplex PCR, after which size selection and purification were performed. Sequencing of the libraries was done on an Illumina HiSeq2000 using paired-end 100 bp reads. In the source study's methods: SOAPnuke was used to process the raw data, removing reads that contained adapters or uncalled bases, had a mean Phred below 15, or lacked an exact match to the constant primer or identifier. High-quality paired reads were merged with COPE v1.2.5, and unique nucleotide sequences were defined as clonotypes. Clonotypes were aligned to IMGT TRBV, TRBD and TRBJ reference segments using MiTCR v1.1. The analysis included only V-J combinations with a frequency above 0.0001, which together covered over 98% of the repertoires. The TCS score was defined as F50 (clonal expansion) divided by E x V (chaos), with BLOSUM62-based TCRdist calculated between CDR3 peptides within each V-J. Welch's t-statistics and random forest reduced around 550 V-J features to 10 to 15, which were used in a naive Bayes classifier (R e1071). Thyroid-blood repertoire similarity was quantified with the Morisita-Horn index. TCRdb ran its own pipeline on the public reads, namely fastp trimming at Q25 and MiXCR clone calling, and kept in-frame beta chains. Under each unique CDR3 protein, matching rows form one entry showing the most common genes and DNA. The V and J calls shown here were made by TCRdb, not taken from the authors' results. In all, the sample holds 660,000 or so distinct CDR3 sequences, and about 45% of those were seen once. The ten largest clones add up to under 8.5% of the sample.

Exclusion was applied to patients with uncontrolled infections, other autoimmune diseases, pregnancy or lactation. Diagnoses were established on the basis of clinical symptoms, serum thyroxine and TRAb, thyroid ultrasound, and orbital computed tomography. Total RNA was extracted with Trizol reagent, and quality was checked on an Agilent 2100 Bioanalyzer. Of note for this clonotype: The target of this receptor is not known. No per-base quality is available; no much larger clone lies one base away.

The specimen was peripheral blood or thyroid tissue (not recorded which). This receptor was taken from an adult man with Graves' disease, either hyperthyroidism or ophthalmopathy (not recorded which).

The bases read TGCAGCGTTGATACGGTACAGAGTTATGGCTACACCTTC. Its product reads: CSVDTVQSYGYTF. Rearrangement joined TRBV29-1 to TRBJ1-2; the D gene cannot be named for sure. V drops 3 bases and J drops 5 bases, leaving 13 bases in between. Looking up the germline V gene yields CDR1 SQVTM and CDR2 ANQGSEA. The CDR3 spans 13 residues, from the cysteine through the phenylalanine. Only the CDR3 DNA is retained, 39 bases long and in frame from the first base.